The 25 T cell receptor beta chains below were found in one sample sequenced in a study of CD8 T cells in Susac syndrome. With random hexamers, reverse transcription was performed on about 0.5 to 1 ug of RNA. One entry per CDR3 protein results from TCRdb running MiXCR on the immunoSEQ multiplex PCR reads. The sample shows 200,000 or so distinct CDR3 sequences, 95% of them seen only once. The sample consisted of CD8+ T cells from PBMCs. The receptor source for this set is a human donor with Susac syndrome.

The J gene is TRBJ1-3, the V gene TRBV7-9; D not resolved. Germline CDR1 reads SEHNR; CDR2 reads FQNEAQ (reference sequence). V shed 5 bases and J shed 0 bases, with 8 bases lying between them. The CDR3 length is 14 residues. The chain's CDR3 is CASSVQNSGNTIYF. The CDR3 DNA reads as TGTGCCAGCAGCGTACAGAACTCTGGAAACACCATATATTTT.

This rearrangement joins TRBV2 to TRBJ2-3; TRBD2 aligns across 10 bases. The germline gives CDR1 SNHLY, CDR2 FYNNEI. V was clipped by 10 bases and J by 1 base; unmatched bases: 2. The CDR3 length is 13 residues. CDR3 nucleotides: TGTGCCAACGGACTAGCGGGCACAGATACGCAGTATTTT. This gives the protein CANGLAGTDTQYF. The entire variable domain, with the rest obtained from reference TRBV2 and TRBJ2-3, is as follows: EPEVTQTPSHQVTQMGQEVILRCVPISNHLYFYWYRQILGQKVEFLVSFYNNEISEKSEIFDDQFSVERPDGSNFTLKIRSTKLEDSAMYFCANGLAGTDTQYFGPGTRLTVL.

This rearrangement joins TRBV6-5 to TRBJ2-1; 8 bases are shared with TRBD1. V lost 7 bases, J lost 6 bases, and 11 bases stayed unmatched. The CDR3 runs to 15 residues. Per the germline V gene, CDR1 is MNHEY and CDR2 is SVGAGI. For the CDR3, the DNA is TGTGCCAGCACAATCGGACAGGGCGGTTTCAATGAGCAGTTCTTC. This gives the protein CASTIGQGGFNEQFF.

CDR3 in DNA: TGCAGCGTCGCCCAGGGGGACGGCAATCAGCCCCAGCATTTT. It translates to CSVAQGDGNQPQHF. The chain couples TRBV29-1 to TRBJ1-5; 7 nucleotides agree with TRBD1. The V segment lost 6 bases and the J segment 2 bases; nucleotides outside the gene matches: 7. The CDR3 covers 14 residues. From germline, CDR1 is SQVTM and CDR2 ANQGSEA.

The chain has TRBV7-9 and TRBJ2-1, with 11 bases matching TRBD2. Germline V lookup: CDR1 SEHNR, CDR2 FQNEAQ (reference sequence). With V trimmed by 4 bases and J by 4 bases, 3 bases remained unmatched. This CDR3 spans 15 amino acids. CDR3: CASSSTSGNYNEQFF. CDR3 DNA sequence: TGTGCCAGCAGCTCGACTAGCGGGAATTACAATGAGCAGTTCTTC.

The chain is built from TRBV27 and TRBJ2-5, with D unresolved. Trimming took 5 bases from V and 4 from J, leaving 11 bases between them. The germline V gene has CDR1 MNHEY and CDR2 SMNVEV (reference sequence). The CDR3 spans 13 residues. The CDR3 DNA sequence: TGTGCCAGCAGTGATGGCTACGGAGAGACCCAGTACTTC. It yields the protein CASSDGYGETQYF.

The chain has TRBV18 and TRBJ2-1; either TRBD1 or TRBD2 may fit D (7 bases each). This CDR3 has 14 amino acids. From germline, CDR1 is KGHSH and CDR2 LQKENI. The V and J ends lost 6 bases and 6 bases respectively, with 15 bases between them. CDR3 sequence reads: CASSQAGQRNEQFF. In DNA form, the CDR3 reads TGTGCCAGCTCTCAAGCGGGACAGCGCAATGAGCAGTTCTTC.

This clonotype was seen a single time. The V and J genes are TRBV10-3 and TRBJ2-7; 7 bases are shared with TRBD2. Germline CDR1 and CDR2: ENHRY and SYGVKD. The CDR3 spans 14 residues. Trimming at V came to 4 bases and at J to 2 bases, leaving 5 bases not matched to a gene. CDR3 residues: CAISGGSGPYEQYF. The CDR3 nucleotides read TGTGCCATCAGTGGTGGTAGCGGGCCCTACGAGCAGTACTTC.

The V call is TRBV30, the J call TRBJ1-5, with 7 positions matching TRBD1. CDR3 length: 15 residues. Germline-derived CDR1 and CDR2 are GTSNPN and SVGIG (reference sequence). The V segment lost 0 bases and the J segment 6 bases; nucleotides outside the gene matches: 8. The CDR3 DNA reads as TGTGCCTGGAGTGTTTCAGGGGGGCCTGGTCAGCCCCAGCATTTT. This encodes CAWSVSGGPGQPQHF.

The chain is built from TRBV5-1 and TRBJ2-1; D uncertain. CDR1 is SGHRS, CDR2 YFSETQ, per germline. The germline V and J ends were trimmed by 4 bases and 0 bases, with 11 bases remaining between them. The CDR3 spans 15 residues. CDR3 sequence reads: CASSPTWGSYNEQFF. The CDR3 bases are TGCGCCAGCAGCCCGACCTGGGGCTCCTACAATGAGCAGTTCTTC.

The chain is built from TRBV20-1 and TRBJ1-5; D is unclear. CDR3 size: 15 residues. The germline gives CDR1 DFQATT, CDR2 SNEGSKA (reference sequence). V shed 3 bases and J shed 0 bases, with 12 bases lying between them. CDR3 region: CSASKQIDSNQPQHF. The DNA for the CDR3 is TGCAGTGCTAGTAAACAGATAGATAGCAATCAGCCCCAGCATTTT.

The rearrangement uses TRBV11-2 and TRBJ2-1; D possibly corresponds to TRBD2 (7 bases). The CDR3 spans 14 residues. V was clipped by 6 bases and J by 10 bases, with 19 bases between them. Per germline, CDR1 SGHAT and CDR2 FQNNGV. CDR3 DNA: TGTGCCAGCAGTTACGGATTGGGGGGGACAGAGCAGTTCTTC. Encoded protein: CASSYGLGGTEQFF.

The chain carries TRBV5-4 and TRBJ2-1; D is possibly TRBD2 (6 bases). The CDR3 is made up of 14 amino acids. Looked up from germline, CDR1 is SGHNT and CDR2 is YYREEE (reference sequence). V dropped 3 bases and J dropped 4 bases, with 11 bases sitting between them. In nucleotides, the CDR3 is TGTGCCAGCAGCTGGGGAGGTCCTTACAATGAGCAGTTCTTC. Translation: CASSWGGPYNEQFF.

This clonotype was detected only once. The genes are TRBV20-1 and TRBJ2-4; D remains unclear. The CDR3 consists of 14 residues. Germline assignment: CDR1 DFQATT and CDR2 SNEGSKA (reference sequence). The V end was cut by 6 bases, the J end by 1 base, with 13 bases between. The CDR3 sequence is CSAPESGAKNIQYF. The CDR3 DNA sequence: TGCAGTGCCCCCGAAAGTGGGGCCAAAAACATTCAGTACTTC.

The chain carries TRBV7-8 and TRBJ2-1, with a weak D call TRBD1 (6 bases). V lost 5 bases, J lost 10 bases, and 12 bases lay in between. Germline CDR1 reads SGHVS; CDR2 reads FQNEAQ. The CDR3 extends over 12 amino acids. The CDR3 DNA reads TGTGCCAGCAGCCTACAGGGCAGAGAGCAGTTCTTC. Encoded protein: CASSLQGREQFF.

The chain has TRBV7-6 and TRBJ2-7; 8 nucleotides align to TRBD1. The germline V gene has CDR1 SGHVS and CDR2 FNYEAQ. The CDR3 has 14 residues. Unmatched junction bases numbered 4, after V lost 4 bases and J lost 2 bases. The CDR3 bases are TGTGCCAGCAGCTCAGCACAGGGGGCCTACGAGCAGTACTTC. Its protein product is CASSSAQGAYEQYF. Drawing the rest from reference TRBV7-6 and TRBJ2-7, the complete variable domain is GAGVSQSPRYKVTKRGQDVALRCDPISGHVSLYWYRQALGQGPEFLTYFNYEAQQDKSGLPNDRFSAERPEGSISTLTIQRTEQRDSAMYRCASSSAQGAYEQYFGPGTRLTVT.

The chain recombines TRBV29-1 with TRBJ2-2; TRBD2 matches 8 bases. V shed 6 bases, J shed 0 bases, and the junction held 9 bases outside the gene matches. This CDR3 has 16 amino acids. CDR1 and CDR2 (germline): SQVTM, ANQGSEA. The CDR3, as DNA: TGCAGCGTCCGAAGGGGGACTAGTTCGAACACCGGGGAGCTGTTTTTT. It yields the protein CSVRRGTSSNTGELFF.

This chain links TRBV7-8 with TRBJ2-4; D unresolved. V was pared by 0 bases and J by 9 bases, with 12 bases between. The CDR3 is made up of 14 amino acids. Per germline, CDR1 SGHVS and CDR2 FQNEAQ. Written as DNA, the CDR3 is TGTGCCAGCAGCTTAGCTTTAAGCGTAGGCATTCAGTACTTC. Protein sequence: CASSLALSVGIQYF.

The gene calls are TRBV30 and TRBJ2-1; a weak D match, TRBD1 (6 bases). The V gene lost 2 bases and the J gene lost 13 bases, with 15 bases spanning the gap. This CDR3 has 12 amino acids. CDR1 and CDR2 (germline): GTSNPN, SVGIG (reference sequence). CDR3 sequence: CAWSSGEMTQFF. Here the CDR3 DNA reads TGTGCCTGGAGTTCAGGGGAAATGACTCAGTTCTTC. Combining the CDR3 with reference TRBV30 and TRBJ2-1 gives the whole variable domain SQTIHQWPATLVQPVGSPLSLECTVEGTSNPNLYWYRQAAGRGLQLLFYSVGIGQISSEVPQNLSASRPQDRQFILSSKKLLLSDSGFYLCAWSSGEMTQFFGPGTRLTVL.

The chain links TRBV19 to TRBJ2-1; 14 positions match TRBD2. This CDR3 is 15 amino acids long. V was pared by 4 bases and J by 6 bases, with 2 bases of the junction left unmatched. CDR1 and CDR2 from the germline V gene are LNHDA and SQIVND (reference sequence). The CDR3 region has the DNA TGTGCCAGTAGTACCGGGACTAGCGGGGGCAATGAGCAGTTCTTC. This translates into CASSTGTSGGNEQFF. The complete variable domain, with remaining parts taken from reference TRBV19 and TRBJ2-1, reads DGGITQSPKYLFRKEGQNVTLSCEQNLNHDAMYWYRQDPGQGLRLIYYSQIVNDFQKGDIAEGYSVSREKKESFPLTVTSAQKNPTAFYLCASSTGTSGGNEQFFGPGTRLTVL.

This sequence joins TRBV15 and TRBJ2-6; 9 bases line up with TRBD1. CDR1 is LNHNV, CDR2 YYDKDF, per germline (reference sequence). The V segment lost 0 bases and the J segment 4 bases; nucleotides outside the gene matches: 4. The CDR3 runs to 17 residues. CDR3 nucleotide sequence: TGTGCCACCAGCAGAGAGAACAGGGGGCTCGGGGCCAACGTCCTGACTTTC. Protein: CATSRENRGLGANVLTF.

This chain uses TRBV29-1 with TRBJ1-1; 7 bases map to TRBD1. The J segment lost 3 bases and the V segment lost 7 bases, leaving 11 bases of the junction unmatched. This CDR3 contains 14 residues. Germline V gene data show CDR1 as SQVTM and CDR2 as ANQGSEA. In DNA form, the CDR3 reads TGCAGCGCCGCCCGACAGGGAGGTGACACTGAAGCTTTCTTT. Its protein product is CSAARQGGDTEAFF. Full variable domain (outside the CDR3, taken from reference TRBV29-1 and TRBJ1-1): SAVISQKPSRDICQRGTSLTIQCQVDSQVTMMFWYRQQPGQSLTLIATANQGSEATYESGFVIDKFPISRPNLTFSTLTVSNMSPEDSSIYLCSAARQGGDTEAFFGQGTRLTVV.

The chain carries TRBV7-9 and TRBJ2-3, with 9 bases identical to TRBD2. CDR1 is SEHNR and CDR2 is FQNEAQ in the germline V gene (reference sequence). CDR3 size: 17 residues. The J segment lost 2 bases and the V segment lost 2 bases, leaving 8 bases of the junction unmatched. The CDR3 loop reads CASSLILRGGYTDTQYF. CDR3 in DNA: TGTGCCAGCAGCTTAATTTTGCGGGGGGGCTACACAGATACGCAGTATTTT.

The CDR3 DNA sequence: TGTGCCTGGAGAAACGCCAGAGGTAGCTACACCTTC. It specifies CAWRNARGSYTF. The chain employs TRBV30 and TRBJ1-2; D not resolved. The V and J ends lost 3 bases and 9 bases respectively, with 14 bases between them. The CDR3 covers 12 residues. CDR1 is GTSNPN, CDR2 SVGIG, per germline (reference sequence).

CDR3 amino acids: CSASLPKVQETQYF. CDR3 sequence (DNA): TGCAGTGCTAGTCTTCCGAAAGTGCAAGAGACCCAGTACTTC. This sequence joins TRBV20-1 and TRBJ2-5; D remains unclear. The V gene lost 3 bases and the J gene lost 2 bases, with 13 bases spanning the gap. The V gene's germline CDR1 is DFQATT and CDR2 SNEGSKA (reference sequence). This CDR3 spans 14 amino acids.